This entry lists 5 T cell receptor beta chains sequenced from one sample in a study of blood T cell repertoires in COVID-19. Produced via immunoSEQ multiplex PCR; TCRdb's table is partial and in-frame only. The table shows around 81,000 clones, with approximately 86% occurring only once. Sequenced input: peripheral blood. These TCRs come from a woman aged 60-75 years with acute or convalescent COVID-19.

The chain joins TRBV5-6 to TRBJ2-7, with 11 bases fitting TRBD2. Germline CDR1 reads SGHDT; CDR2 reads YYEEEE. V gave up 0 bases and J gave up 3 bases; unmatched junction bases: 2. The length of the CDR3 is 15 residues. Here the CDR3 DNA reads TGTGCCAGCAGCTTGGGCCTAGCGGGGGGCTACGAGCAGTACTTC. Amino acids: CASSLGLAGGYEQYF.

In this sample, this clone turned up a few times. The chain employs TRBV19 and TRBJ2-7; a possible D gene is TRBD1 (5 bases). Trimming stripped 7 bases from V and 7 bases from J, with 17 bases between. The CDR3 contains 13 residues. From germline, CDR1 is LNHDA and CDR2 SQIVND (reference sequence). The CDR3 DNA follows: TGTGCCAGTACCTCCAGGGAATCGAGTGAGCAGTACTTC. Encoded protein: CASTSRESSEQYF.

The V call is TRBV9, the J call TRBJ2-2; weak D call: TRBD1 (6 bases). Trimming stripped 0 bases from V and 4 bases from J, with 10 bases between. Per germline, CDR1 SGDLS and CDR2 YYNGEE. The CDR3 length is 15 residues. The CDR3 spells CASSVAAGVTGELFF. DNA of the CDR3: TGTGCCAGCAGCGTAGCGGCAGGGGTCACCGGGGAGCTGTTTTTT.

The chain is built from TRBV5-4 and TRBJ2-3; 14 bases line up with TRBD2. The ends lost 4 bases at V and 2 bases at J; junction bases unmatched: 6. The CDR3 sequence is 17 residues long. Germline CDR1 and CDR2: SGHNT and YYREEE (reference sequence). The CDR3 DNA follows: TGTGCCAGCAGCACGACGGGACTAGCGGGGGTCACAGATACGCAGTATTTT. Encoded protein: CASSTTGLAGVTDTQYF.

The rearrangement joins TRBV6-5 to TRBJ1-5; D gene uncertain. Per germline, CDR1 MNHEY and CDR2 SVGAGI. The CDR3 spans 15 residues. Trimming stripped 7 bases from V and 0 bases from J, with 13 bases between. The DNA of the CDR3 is TGTGCCAGCAAAGTTCAGCGAAATAGCAATCAGCCCCAGCATTTT. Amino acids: CASKVQRNSNQPQHF.